The 6 T cell receptor beta chains given below trace back to one sample, sequenced in a study of blood T cell repertoires in COVID-19. Clones were read by immunoSEQ multiplex PCR, and TCRdb kept only the in-frame ones, dropping some. The sample shows about 64,000 clones, more than 75% of them seen only once. Sequencing was performed on peripheral blood. These TCRs come from a human donor in a cohort sampled during active COVID-19.

The rearrangement uses TRBV7-9 and TRBJ2-3; the D gene is possibly TRBD2 (5 bases). Germline lookup yields CDR1 SEHNR and CDR2 FQNEAQ (reference sequence). This CDR3 region has 16 residues. V was clipped by 7 bases and J by 4 bases, with 21 bases between them. The CDR3 loop reads CASTPPGKGSADTQYF. CDR3 sequence (DNA): TGTGCCAGCACCCCGCCTGGTAAGGGTAGCGCAGATACGCAGTATTTT.

The chain employs TRBV15 and TRBJ1-3, with 9 bases aligning to TRBD1. CDR3 size: 15 residues. Germline loops: CDR1 LNHNV, CDR2 YYDKDF (reference sequence). The J segment lost 0 bases and the V segment lost 8 bases, leaving 5 bases of the junction unmatched. CDR3 loop: CATLGQGYSGNTIYF. For the CDR3, the DNA is TGTGCCACCTTGGGACAGGGCTACTCTGGAAACACCATATATTTT.

This sequence joins TRBV7-2 and TRBJ2-7; 8 bases match TRBD1. The germline CDR1 and CDR2 sequences are SGHTA and FQGNSA. The CDR3 spans 14 residues. The trim removed 3 bases at V and 2 bases at J, leaving 3 bases unmatched. In DNA form, the CDR3 reads TGTGCCAGCAGCTTCGGGACAGGCCCCTACGAGCAGTACTTC. Amino acids: CASSFGTGPYEQYF.

CDR3 residues: CASSVQGLAKNIQYF. For the CDR3, the DNA is TGTGCCAGCAGCGTACAGGGGCTAGCCAAAAACATTCAGTACTTC. The gene calls are TRBV5-6 and TRBJ2-4, with TRBD1 matching over 7 bases. CDR3 length: 15 amino acids. The V gene's germline CDR1 is SGHDT and CDR2 YYEEEE. The V gene end was trimmed by 4 bases and the J gene end by 0 bases; junction bases not matched to a gene: 4.

The chain links TRBV10-1 to TRBJ2-1; weak D call: TRBD2 (6 bases). From germline, CDR1 is WNHNN and CDR2 SYGVQD (reference sequence). The CDR3 spans 18 residues. V was trimmed by 2 bases and J by 8 bases, leaving 25 bases between them. CDR3 region: CASSETFLLGGAVDEQFF. The CDR3 DNA is TGCGCCAGCAGTGAGACCTTCCTACTAGGAGGGGCGGTTGATGAGCAGTTCTTC.

This clone was observed once. The gene calls are TRBV11-2 and TRBJ1-1; TRBD1 might be the D (6 bases). This CDR3 spans 14 amino acids. V was cut by 5 bases and J by 1 base, with 11 bases left in between. Germline-derived CDR1 and CDR2 are SGHAT and FQNNGV. Here the CDR3 reads CASSPDRANTEAFF. The DNA for the CDR3 is TGTGCCAGCAGCCCGGACAGAGCGAACACTGAAGCTTTCTTT.